Below, 9 T cell receptor beta chains from the same sample are listed, as sequenced in a study of beta chain features in type 1 diabetes. The study's findings and limits: In all four CD4+ subsets, TCRB CDR3 length was significantly, moderately reduced in type 1 diabetes.

These receptors have no known antigen. The investigators reverse transcribed all of the isolated RNA, so they sequenced expressed TCRB transcripts. The protocol was immunoSEQ multiplex PCR, while the TCRdb copy is restricted to in-frame clones and leaves out a portion. Of around 650,000 clones listed, about an eighth are singletons. Sequencing used naive CD4+ T cells from blood. These receptors were collected from a man younger than 45 with type 1 diabetes.

This clone appeared a few times. The gene calls are TRBV9 and TRBJ2-2; D might be TRBD2 (5 bases). The V gene's germline CDR1 is SGDLS and CDR2 YYNGEE. This CDR3 is 14 amino acids long. Deletions cut 3 bases from V and 5 bases from J, with 11 bases between. CDR3 sequence (DNA): TGTGCCAGCAGCGGAGGGTCGAGGACCGGGGAGCTGTTTTTT. This encodes CASSGGSRTGELFF.

Only a few counts were recorded for this clone. The chain joins TRBV19 to TRBJ2-1; tentatively, D is TRBD2 (5 bases). V lost 5 bases, J lost 9 bases, and 26 bases lay in between. Per the germline V gene, CDR1 is LNHDA and CDR2 is SQIVND (reference sequence). The CDR3 totals 17 residues. The CDR3 sequence is CASSPPSRRLPPFEQFF. The DNA for the CDR3 is TGTGCCAGTAGTCCCCCGAGTCGGAGGCTTCCTCCCTTTGAGCAGTTCTTC. The complete variable domain, with remaining parts taken from reference TRBV19 and TRBJ2-1, reads DGGITQSPKYLFRKEGQNVTLSCEQNLNHDAMYWYRQDPGQGLRLIYYSQIVNDFQKGDIAEGYSVSREKKESFPLTVTSAQKNPTAFYLCASSPPSRRLPPFEQFFGPGTRLTVL.

This clone appeared a few times. The rearrangement links TRBV18 to TRBJ2-3; TRBD2 agrees at 8 bases. The CDR3 runs 16 residues. J was trimmed by 2 bases and V by 1 base; bases with no gene match: 5. Germline lookup yields CDR1 KGHSH and CDR2 LQKENI. The CDR3 DNA reads as TGTGCCAGCTCACCACGAGCGGGGGTGGACACAGATACGCAGTATTTT. This gives the protein CASSPRAGVDTDTQYF.

The chain employs TRBV2 and TRBJ2-7; possible D gene TRBD1, 6 bases. Germline values: CDR1 SNHLY, CDR2 FYNNEI. V was pared by 7 bases and J by 4 bases, with 14 bases between. The CDR3 runs to 13 residues. The CDR3 bases are TGTGCCAGCACGGCGGACAGAGTATACGAGCAGTACTTC. Its translation is CASTADRVYEQYF.

This clone turned up a few times. This rearrangement joins TRBV6-6 to TRBJ1-6; TRBD1 matches 7 bases. Germline V CDR1 and CDR2: MNHNY, SVGAGI (reference sequence). J gave up 6 bases and V 6 bases, and 11 bases lay outside the gene matches. The CDR3 is made up of 16 amino acids. CDR3 DNA sequence: TGTGCCAGCAGCCTCGACAGGGAGGGGGGTAATTCACCCCTCCACTTT. Amino acids: CASSLDREGGNSPLHF.

This clone was detected only a few times. The chain has TRBV25-1 and TRBJ1-3, with no clear D. CDR3 length: 14 residues. CDR1 and CDR2 from the germline V gene are MGHDK and SYGVNS. Trimming pared 5 bases from V and 0 bases from J, leaving 8 bases between. CDR3 residues: CASSPGGSGNTIYF. In DNA, the CDR3 is TGTGCCAGCAGTCCCGGCGGCTCTGGAAACACCATATATTTT.

This clone has only a few counts. The chain employs TRBV11-3 and TRBJ2-3; 9 nucleotides match TRBD1. V dropped 5 bases and J dropped 1; count of bases not matched to a gene: 4. The CDR3 runs to 15 residues. Germline CDR1 reads SGHNT; CDR2 reads YENEEA. The CDR3 sequence is CASSRGTGRTDTQYF. The CDR3 DNA reads as TGTGCCAGCAGCCGTGGGACAGGGCGCACAGATACGCAGTATTTT.

This clone was counted a few times. V is TRBV2 and J is TRBJ1-1; D gene uncertain. The germline V gene encodes CDR1 SNHLY and CDR2 FYNNEI. Trimming removed 4 bases from V and 0 bases from J, with 12 bases in between. The CDR3 is 15 residues long. Written as DNA, the CDR3 is TGTGCCAGCAGTGGGGGAGGACTATTGAACACTGAAGCTTTCTTT. Its translation: CASSGGGLLNTEAFF. The variable domain in full, completed from reference TRBV2 and TRBJ1-1, reads EPEVTQTPSHQVTQMGQEVILRCVPISNHLYFYWYRQILGQKVEFLVSFYNNEISEKSEIFDDQFSVERPDGSNFTLKIRSTKLEDSAMYFCASSGGGLLNTEAFFGQGTRLTVV.

J is TRBJ2-5 and V is TRBV11-2; 7 nucleotides match TRBD1. Germline CDR1 and CDR2: SGHAT and FQNNGV. The CDR3 sequence is 15 residues long. The V gene end was trimmed by 5 bases and the J gene end by 1 base; junction bases not matched to a gene: 7. The CDR3 loop reads CASSQGQKFQETQYF. The CDR3 nucleotides are TGTGCCAGCAGCCAGGGACAGAAATTCCAAGAGACCCAGTACTTC. The complete variable domain, with remaining parts taken from reference TRBV11-2 and TRBJ2-5, reads EAGVAQSPRYKIIEKRQSVAFWCNPISGHATLYWYQQILGQGPKLLIQFQNNGVVDDSQLPKDRFSAERLKGVDSTLKIQPAKLEDSAVYLCASSQGQKFQETQYFGPGTRLLVL.